The 14 T cell receptor beta chains given below trace back to one sample, sequenced in a study of cytomegalovirus exposure and HLA in healthy donors. This PCR relied on a set of 60 Vbeta primers and 13 Jbeta primers. Sequenced by immunoSEQ multiplex PCR; TCRdb stores in-frame clones only, minus some. The sample records 170,000 or so clones, almost 85% being singletons. Sequences were obtained from PBMCs. The receptors were sampled from a girl under 18 in good health and CMV-seropositive.

The chain has TRBV4-1 and TRBJ1-4; possible D gene TRBD1, 5 bases. V lost 5 bases to trimming and J lost 15 bases, with 19 bases between them. Per the germline V gene, CDR1 is MGHRA and CDR2 is YSYEKL. The CDR3 has 13 amino acids. The CDR3 loop reads CASSLHRAQGLFF. For the CDR3, the DNA is TGCGCCAGCAGCTTACACCGGGCCCAGGGTTTGTTTTTT.

The chain is built from TRBV2 and TRBJ2-7; a possible D gene is TRBD1 (6 bases). The ends were cut back, 5 bases at V and 7 bases at J, with 12 bases in the middle. Germline lookup yields CDR1 SNHLY and CDR2 FYNNEI. The length of the CDR3 is 12 residues. CDR3 amino acids: CASSSDSAEQYF. The DNA for the CDR3 is TGTGCCAGCAGTTCGGACAGCGCTGAGCAGTACTTC.

A note on this clone: At one end, the junction sequence differs from germline, possibly due to a read error. The chain carries TRBV7-7 and TRBJ2-7; 8 nucleotides line up with TRBD1. The germline V gene encodes CDR1 SSHAT and CDR2 FNYEAQ (reference sequence). The CDR3 runs to 14 residues. The CDR3 coding sequence is TGTGCTAGCAGCTTAGACAGGGGTAACTACGAGCAGTACTTC. Translation: CASSLDRGNYEQYF.

The chain is built from TRBV13 and TRBJ2-3; possibly TRBD2 for D (6 bases). Germline V CDR1 and CDR2: PRHDT, FYEKMQ (reference sequence). The CDR3 runs 16 residues. Trimming removed 4 bases at V and 0 bases at J, with 14 bases between. The CDR3 sequence: CASSSAGISSTDTQYF. CDR3 nucleotides: TGTGCCAGCAGCTCCGCGGGGATTTCTAGCACAGATACGCAGTATTTT.

Written as DNA, the CDR3 is TGTGCCACCAACAAGGCAGGGGCAACAGATACGCAGTATTTT. This codes for CATNKAGATDTQYF. The chain couples TRBV14 to TRBJ2-3, with a weak D call TRBD1 (6 bases). Germline-derived CDR1 and CDR2 are SGHDN and FVKESK. CDR3 length: 14 residues. V shed 10 bases and J shed 3 bases, with 17 bases lying between them.

This rearrangement joins TRBV2 to TRBJ1-1; maybe TRBD1 (5 bases). Germline V gives CDR1 SNHLY, CDR2 FYNNEI. With 8 bases removed from V and 5 bases from J, the gap between germline ends came to 12 bases. This CDR3 has 12 residues. CDR3: CASARVRTEAFF. The CDR3 DNA is TGTGCCAGCGCCAGGGTAAGAACTGAAGCTTTCTTT.

This chain joins TRBV13 and TRBJ1-6; tentatively, D is TRBD1 (5 bases). The CDR3 runs to 15 residues. Per the germline V gene, CDR1 is PRHDT and CDR2 is FYEKMQ (reference sequence). Trimming stripped 0 bases from V and 7 bases from J, with 10 bases between. The CDR3 DNA sequence: TGTGCCAGCAGCTTAGGGTCAGGGCGGAATTCACCCCTCCACTTT. It is translated as CASSLGSGRNSPLHF.

This sequence joins TRBV7-9 and TRBJ1-1, with TRBD1 as a possible D gene (5 bases). CDR3 length: 15 residues. With 5 bases removed from V and 2 bases from J, the gap between germline ends came to 15 bases. Germline CDR1 SEHNR, CDR2 FQNEAQ (reference sequence). The CDR3 DNA follows: TGTGCCAGCAGCGCCCACGGCGGGGCTAACACTGAAGCTTTCTTT. Translation gives CASSAHGGANTEAFF. The variable domain in full, with the rest retrieved from reference TRBV7-9 and TRBJ1-1, is DTGVSQNPRHKITKRGQNVTFRCDPISEHNRLYWYRQTLGQGPEFLTYFQNEAQLEKSRLLSDRFSAERPKGSFSTLEIQRTEQGDSAMYLCASSAHGGANTEAFFGQGTRLTVV.

This clone has only one observation. The chain combines TRBV14 with TRBJ2-5; 8 bases are shared with TRBD2. The CDR3 extends over 17 amino acids. Germline CDR1 reads SGHDN; CDR2 reads FVKESK. J gave up 4 bases and V 0 bases, and 10 bases lay outside the gene matches. The chain's CDR3 is CASSQEGGTRLAETQYF. CDR3 DNA: TGTGCCAGCAGCCAAGAAGGGGGGACTAGACTGGCAGAGACCCAGTACTTC.

This clone was picked up one time. The chain employs TRBV2 and TRBJ2-2, with 8 bases that match TRBD1. There are 15 residues in the CDR3. Trimming removed 6 bases from V and 5 bases from J; junction bases left unmatched: 8. Per germline, CDR1 SNHLY and CDR2 FYNNEI. The CDR3 sequence: CASRKTGVETGELFF. For the CDR3, the DNA is TGTGCCAGCAGGAAGACAGGGGTAGAGACCGGGGAGCTGTTTTTT. The whole variable domain, remainder taken from reference TRBV2 and TRBJ2-2, is EPEVTQTPSHQVTQMGQEVILRCVPISNHLYFYWYRQILGQKVEFLVSFYNNEISEKSEIFDDQFSVERPDGSNFTLKIRSTKLEDSAMYFCASRKTGVETGELFFGEGSRLTVL.

This sequence joins TRBV5-4 and TRBJ1-4; TRBD1 is a possible D gene (5 bases). V was cut by 4 bases and J by 7 bases, with 23 bases left in between. Germline-derived CDR1 and CDR2 are SGHNT and YYREEE (reference sequence). This CDR3 has 17 amino acids. This CDR3 reads CASSRSTGSRSSEKLFF. The CDR3 DNA sequence: TGTGCCAGCAGCAGGAGTACAGGAAGTCGATCTAGTGAAAAACTGTTTTTT.

V gene TRBV6-1 combines with J gene TRBJ2-3; unclear D gene. CDR1 and CDR2 (germline): MNHNS, SASEGT. The CDR3 totals 13 residues. V lost 8 bases to trimming and J lost 0 bases, with 9 bases between them. CDR3 sequence reads: CASLAPSTDTQYF. In nucleotides, the CDR3 is TGTGCCAGCTTGGCACCAAGCACAGATACGCAGTATTTT.

The chain has TRBV7-9 and TRBJ1-3, with unresolved D. This CDR3 spans 16 amino acids. Trimming shortened V by 0 bases and J by 0 bases, and 9 bases separated the two germline ends. Germline CDR1 and CDR2: SEHNR and FQNEAQ (reference sequence). Here the CDR3 reads CASSLARGSSGNTIYF. The CDR3 coding sequence is TGTGCCAGCAGCTTAGCCAGAGGGAGCTCTGGAAACACCATATATTTT.

This clone has just one count. The rearrangement links TRBV15 to TRBJ1-1; 9 nucleotides line up with TRBD1. Germline CDR1 reads LNHNV; CDR2 reads YYDKDF (reference sequence). Trimming cost V 5 bases and J 5 bases; bases outside gene matches: 6. The CDR3 contains 14 residues. This chain's CDR3 is CATSPTGGQTEAFF. CDR3 DNA sequence: TGTGCCACCAGCCCGACAGGGGGTCAAACTGAAGCTTTCTTT.